Sequencing of this T cell receptor beta chain was carried out in a study of T cell clones after liver transplantation. Study results and limitations: In 5 of 8 subjects, circulating graft-donor-reactive CD4 TCRbeta sequences fell significantly after transplant.

Per the germline V gene, CDR1 is LNHDA and CDR2 is SQIVND (reference sequence). The CDR3 is 14 amino acids. J lost 7 bases, V lost 5 bases, and 7 bases had no gene match. The table came from immunoSEQ multiplex PCR; TCRdb's copy has only in-frame clones and leaves some out. The sample carries some 11,000 clones, about 76% recorded once. A remark on this clone: The antigen is not known.

This receptor was obtained from a human patient who received a liver transplant. Some T cells may be provided by the graft donor. Sequenced material: CD4+ T cells from blood, taken about 2.5 years after liver transplant. The chain uses TRBV19 and TRBJ2-7; TRBD1 matches at 11 bases. The CDR3 DNA follows: TGTGCCAGTAGTTTGCGGACAGGGGGCGCGGAGCAGTACTTC. Amino acids: CASSLRTGGAEQYF.